The source of this T cell receptor (beta chain) is a study of cytomegalovirus exposure and HLA in healthy donors. Per germline, CDR1 LGHNA and CDR2 YSLEER. Trimming took off 1 base at V and 1 base at J, with 13 bases between the two ends. The CDR3 contains 17 residues. Findings and limits, study-wide: Sequencing depth roughly uniform across donors was assumed in presence/absence analyses. The only immune exposure information that was available was CMV serostatus. There were several of the most significant clusters that appeared linked to common viral pathogens in a later analysis.

It was with 60 Vbeta and 13 Jbeta primers that the PCR ran. Method: immunoSEQ multiplex PCR; TCRdb's copy keeps in-frame clones and lacks some. The table includes 150,000 to 200,000 clones, around four fifths detected once. Note on this clone: Its specificity is unknown.

The gene calls are TRBV4-3 and TRBJ2-2; no clear D gene. Material for sequencing was PBMCs. The TCR originated in a woman aged 40 to 50 in good health and CMV-seronegative. CDR3 protein: CASSQAARSQNTGELFF. The CDR3 DNA reads as TGCGCCAGCAGCCAAGCGGCGAGGAGCCAGAACACCGGGGAGCTGTTTTTT.